The entry below describes one TCR beta chain. Antigen specificity is unknown. Libraries were prepared by immunoSEQ multiplex PCR; TCRdb keeps only in-frame clonotypes and omits some of them. The sample includes about 84,000 clones, 75% to 90% seen only once; the top ten take less than 11%. This CDR3 contains 13 residues. V dropped 6 bases and J dropped 0 bases, with 5 bases sitting between them. Germline CDR1 reads KGHDR; CDR2 reads SFDVKD. The data originate from a study of T cell responses to AZD1222 COVID-19 vaccine. Study-level points and caveats: Across the whole spike, CD4 TCRs peaked at regions 160-218 and 743-854. Donors in the cohort were predominantly white British and more often female, and clonal diversity was possibly underestimated.

V is TRBV24-1 and J is TRBJ2-1; D is unresolved. The material was peripheral blood, obtained 28 days after the second AZD1222 dose. The origin of this receptor is an adult who received the AZD1222 COVID-19 vaccine. CDR3 in amino acids: CATSRGSYNEQFF. The CDR3 DNA reads TGTGCCACCAGTCGCGGCTCCTACAATGAGCAGTTCTTC.